A single sample gave rise to the 7 T cell receptor beta chains below, sequenced in a study of blood T cell repertoires in COVID-19. Some clones are missing from TCRdb's copy, which holds only in-frame ones; the method was immunoSEQ multiplex PCR. Here the sample spans approximately 240,000 clones, over 75% being singletons. Input material: PBMCs or T cells enriched from blood (not recorded which). These receptors were obtained from a woman between 18 and 29 years old in a cohort exposed to, infected with or recovered from COVID-19 (not recorded which).

The chain carries TRBV18 and TRBJ2-1, with D unresolved. CDR1 is KGHSH, CDR2 LQKENI, per germline. The V and J ends lost 3 bases and 3 bases respectively, with 9 bases between them. This CDR3 is 14 amino acids long. This chain's CDR3 is CASSPRGNYNEQFF. CDR3 in DNA: TGTGCCAGCTCACCGAGAGGAAACTACAATGAGCAGTTCTTC.

The chain carries TRBV9 and TRBJ1-1; the D gene is possibly TRBD1 (6 bases). The CDR3 covers 16 residues. Trimming left V 0 bases short and J 3 bases short, with 15 bases between. Per germline, CDR1 SGDLS and CDR2 YYNGEE. The chain's CDR3 is CASSVDPGQIYTEAFF. The CDR3 coding sequence is TGTGCCAGCAGCGTAGACCCCGGACAGATATACACTGAAGCTTTCTTT.

V usage is TRBV3-1 (or the pseudogene TRBV3-2) and J usage is TRBJ2-3; 11 bases fit TRBD2. The V and J ends lost 4 bases and 2 bases, in that order; junction bases with no gene match: 11. The germline V gene has CDR1 LGHDT and CDR2 YNNKEL (reference sequence). The CDR3 extends over 18 amino acids. CDR3 nucleotide sequence: TGTGCCAGCAGCCCCGGGACTAGCGGAGCGGGATTCACAGATACGCAGTATTTT. It encodes CASSPGTSGAGFTDTQYF.

This clone was seen just once. The gene calls are TRBV28 and TRBJ1-2; 7 positions agree with TRBD1. V was clipped by 7 bases and J by 8 bases; unmatched bases: 7. Germline assignment: CDR1 MDHEN and CDR2 SYDVKM. This CDR3 has 12 amino acids. The CDR3 coding sequence is TGTGCCAGCACCTTGACAGGGCTCGGCTACACCTTC. Amino acid sequence: CASTLTGLGYTF.

This sequence joins TRBV11-3 and TRBJ1-5, with TRBD1 matching over 7 bases. Germline V gene data show CDR1 as SGHNT and CDR2 as YENEEA. This CDR3 spans 13 amino acids. Unmatched junction bases numbered 5, after V lost 5 bases and J lost 7 bases. CDR3 in DNA: TGTGCCAGCAGCCCCCGACAGGGACAGCCCCAGCATTTT. The encoded protein is CASSPRQGQPQHF.

This chain links TRBV6-1 with TRBJ1-3; no definite D call. Per the germline V gene, CDR1 is MNHNS and CDR2 is SASEGT. CDR3 length: 12 amino acids. V was clipped by 3 bases and J by 11 bases, with 11 bases between them. CDR3 residues: CASSETLGAIYF. The CDR3 region has the DNA TGTGCCAGCAGTGAGACCCTCGGGGCCATATATTTT.

V usage is TRBV7-8 and J usage is TRBJ2-7, with D possibly TRBD1 on 5 matching bases. The CDR3 consists of 16 residues. Trimming took off 1 base at V and 2 bases at J, with 15 bases between the two ends. Looked up from germline, CDR1 is SGHVS and CDR2 is FQNEAQ. CDR3 DNA: TGTGCCAGCAGCTTAGGGGCTAGACAGATACCCTACGAGCAGTACTTC. Amino acid sequence: CASSLGARQIPYEQYF.